A selection of T cell receptor beta chains follows, all from one sample in a study of control samples from healthy donors and cancer patients. Sequencing used immunoSEQ multiplex PCR; TCRdb keeps in-frame clones, though not all of them. Of about 78,000 clones listed, less than 90% are singletons. The sample consisted of blood. The receptors here all came from a woman aged 55-75 years in good health. Both conserved end residues are part of each CDR3. Fields, in order: D gene, J gene, clone size, CDR3 length, V gene, CDR3 DNA, CDR3 protein. D genes are given only for firm matches. Clone size is stated in some rows and not others, as once, few, many or a class when expanded.

d_call: TRBD2; j_call: TRBJ2-3; clone_size: once; cdr3_length: 15; v_call: TRBV11-3; cdr3_nt: TGTGCCAGCAGACGGCGGGGGGTGAGCACAGATACGCAGTATTTT; cdr3_aa: CASRRRGVSTDTQYF
d_call: -; j_call: TRBJ2-5; clone_size: -; cdr3_length: 13; v_call: TRBV10-3; cdr3_nt: TGTGCCACTACGGGGGCTAGCGAAGAGACCCAGTACTTC; cdr3_aa: CATTGASEETQYF
d_call: -; j_call: TRBJ2-1; clone_size: -; cdr3_length: 13; v_call: TRBV7-2; cdr3_nt: TGTGCCAGCAGCACCCGTAGGGACAATGAGCAGTTCTTC; cdr3_aa: CASSTRRDNEQFF
d_call: -; j_call: TRBJ2-5; clone_size: -; cdr3_length: 12; v_call: TRBV6-2/TRBV6-3; cdr3_nt: TGTGCCAGCAGCCGACACGGAACGGCCCAGTACTTC; cdr3_aa: CASSRHGTAQYF
d_call: -; j_call: TRBJ1-3; clone_size: -; cdr3_length: 16; v_call: TRBV4-1; cdr3_nt: TGCGCCAGCAGCCAAGGGGTGCAGCTTTCTGGAAACACCATATATTTT; cdr3_aa: CASSQGVQLSGNTIYF
d_call: -; j_call: TRBJ2-1; clone_size: -; cdr3_length: 15; v_call: TRBV14; cdr3_nt: TGTGCCAGCAGCCAAGTTAGTCTCCCAAGAAATGAGCAGTTCTTC; cdr3_aa: CASSQVSLPRNEQFF
d_call: -; j_call: TRBJ2-1; clone_size: -; cdr3_length: 15; v_call: TRBV19; cdr3_nt: TGTGCCAGTCAAAAGGAGTCCCTCTCCTACAATGAGCAGTTCTTC; cdr3_aa: CASQKESLSYNEQFF
d_call: -; j_call: TRBJ2-5; clone_size: -; cdr3_length: 14; v_call: TRBV15; cdr3_nt: TGTGCCACCAGCAGAGACAGGGCAGGGGAGACCCAGTACTTC; cdr3_aa: CATSRDRAGETQYF
d_call: -; j_call: TRBJ1-2; clone_size: -; cdr3_length: 15; v_call: TRBV5-1; cdr3_nt: TGCGCCAGCCGACCCCCGGGGCCTACCCGGAGAGGCTACACCTTC; cdr3_aa: CASRPPGPTRRGYTF
d_call: -; j_call: TRBJ1-5; clone_size: -; cdr3_length: 12; v_call: TRBV6-5; cdr3_nt: TGTGCCAGCGGGCAGCGTCATCAGCCCCAGCATTTT; cdr3_aa: CASGQRHQPQHF